This T cell receptor beta chain was sequenced for a study of early T cells in non-severe SARS-CoV-2 infection. The TCR library protocol was used to attach unique molecular identifiers. These identifiers were attached to individual cDNA molecules. TCRdb reprocessed the 5' RACE reads with MiXCR, giving one entry per CDR3 protein. The table has 70,000 or so distinct CDR3 sequences, about 13% seen once. Per the germline V gene, CDR1 is MNHEY and CDR2 is SVGAGI. The CDR3 covers 16 residues. Trimming took off 6 bases at V and 4 bases at J, with 16 bases between the two ends. This clonotype was seen many times.

This TCR came from an adult who was a healthcare worker with PCR-confirmed SARS-CoV-2 infection or an uninfected control (not recorded which). Sequencing was carried out using whole blood. This chain uses TRBV6-5 with TRBJ2-6; no reliable D call. CDR3 amino acids: CASRGRQVEGANVLTF. The CDR3 DNA reads TGTGCCAGCAGGGGCCGGCAGGTCGAGGGGGCCAACGTCCTGACTTTC.